Listed here are 22 T cell receptor beta chains from one sample, sequenced in a study of blood T cell repertoires in COVID-19. This table comes from immunoSEQ multiplex PCR, and its TCRdb copy is limited to in-frame clones, with some not included. The table includes 35,000 to 45,000 clones, roughly 88% detected once. The sample was peripheral blood. Receptor source: a human donor in a cohort sampled during active COVID-19.

The chain uses TRBV19 and TRBJ1-2; TRBD1 is a possible D gene (5 bases). Germline CDR1 LNHDA, CDR2 SQIVND (reference sequence). The V end lost 7 bases, the J end lost 3 bases, and 12 bases lay between the germline ends. The CDR3 runs to 13 residues. Here the CDR3 reads CASTGASDYGYTF. The DNA for the CDR3 is TGTGCCAGTACCGGGGCTAGCGACTATGGCTACACCTTC.

J is TRBJ2-5 and V is TRBV19; the match to TRBD2 covers 8 bases. V dropped 5 bases and J dropped 4; count of bases not matched to a gene: 9. Germline V gives CDR1 LNHDA, CDR2 SQIVND (reference sequence). This CDR3 is 15 amino acids long. DNA for the CDR3: TGTGCCAGTAGTCCGGACCGGGGGGGAGGAGAGACCCAGTACTTC. It encodes CASSPDRGGGETQYF.

In its sample, this clone was seen once. The rearrangement links TRBV7-9 to TRBJ2-7, with 7 bases lining up with TRBD2. J was trimmed by 5 bases and V by 0 bases; bases with no gene match: 7. This CDR3 is 15 amino acids long. Germline assignment: CDR1 SEHNR and CDR2 FQNEAQ (reference sequence). The CDR3 reads CASSLAAGEVNEQYF. As DNA, the CDR3 is TGTGCCAGCAGCTTAGCGGCGGGGGAAGTGAACGAGCAGTACTTC.

The rearrangement joins TRBV9 to TRBJ1-1, with 8 bases identical to TRBD1. This CDR3 has 17 amino acids. Germline values: CDR1 SGDLS, CDR2 YYNGEE. The junction had 12 bases not matched to a gene; V was cut back by 4 bases and J by 1 base. The CDR3 coding sequence is TGTGCCAGCAGCCCCTCCCCCGGGACAGGTTCGAACACTGAAGCTTTCTTT. Residues: CASSPSPGTGSNTEAFF.

This chain uses TRBV28 with TRBJ1-2, with 8 bases aligning to TRBD1. The germline V gene has CDR1 MDHEN and CDR2 SYDVKM. With 6 bases clipped from V and 4 bases from J, the junction kept 7 bases outside the gene matches. CDR3 length: 14 residues. In nucleotides, the CDR3 is TGTGCCAGCAGCCGCCCAGGGGGCGGCTATGGCTACACCTTC. It is translated as CASSRPGGGYGYTF.

This clone appeared a single time. The V and J genes are TRBV10-3 and TRBJ2-5; D is perhaps TRBD1 (6 bases). Germline loops: CDR1 ENHRY, CDR2 SYGVKD. Trimming shortened V by 5 bases and J by 1 base, and 14 bases separated the two germline ends. The CDR3 is 15 residues long. This CDR3 is CAISRAGRGQETQYF. The DNA of the CDR3 is TGTGCCATCAGTCGTGCGGGCAGGGGCCAAGAGACCCAGTACTTC.

The chain recombines TRBV4-1 with TRBJ1-3; TRBD1 matches 7 bases. The CDR3 is 17 residues long. With 1 base clipped from V and 4 bases from J, the junction kept 10 bases outside the gene matches. Per the germline V gene, CDR1 is MGHRA and CDR2 is YSYEKL. The CDR3 sequence: CASSQGTGGFLGNTIYF. The CDR3 DNA reads TGCGCCAGCAGCCAAGGGACAGGAGGGTTTTTGGGAAACACCATATATTTT.

The chain joins TRBV27 to TRBJ2-7; 11 positions agree with TRBD1. Germline V CDR1 and CDR2: MNHEY, SMNVEV (reference sequence). The CDR3 is 16 residues long. V lost 6 bases and J lost 4; bases outside the gene matches: 11. Written as DNA, the CDR3 is TGTGCCAGCAGATTTACCCTCCGGGACAGGGGGTACGAGCAGTACTTC. Translating it yields CASRFTLRDRGYEQYF.

The chain couples TRBV28 to TRBJ1-2; D possibly corresponds to TRBD1 (5 bases). Germline V gives CDR1 MDHEN, CDR2 SYDVKM. The germline V and J ends were trimmed by 5 bases and 8 bases, with 15 bases remaining between them. The CDR3 runs to 13 residues. The CDR3, as DNA: TGTGCCAGCAGTCCCGGGGGTGTTCGCGGCTACACCTTC. Its protein is CASSPGGVRGYTF.

This chain connects TRBV7-3 to TRBJ1-3; the D is unclear. Trimming removed 1 base from V and 0 bases from J, with 10 bases in between. The CDR3 has 16 amino acids. Per germline, CDR1 SGHTA and CDR2 FQGTGA. CDR3 nucleotides: TGTGCCAGCAGCTTAAGGGCCAGATTCTCTGGAAACACCATATATTTT. This translates into CASSLRARFSGNTIYF.

The rearrangement links TRBV5-8 to TRBJ1-5; D is possibly TRBD1 (5 bases). CDR3 length: 15 residues. Germline values: CDR1 SGHTS, CDR2 YDEGEE. V was clipped by 0 bases and J by 3 bases, with 10 bases between them. DNA of the CDR3: TGTGCCAGCAGCTTGGCAGGGATCCACAATCAGCCCCAGCATTTT. It is translated as CASSLAGIHNQPQHF.

The gene calls are TRBV27 and TRBJ1-4; 9 positions agree with TRBD1. V trimming: 5 bases; J trimming: 5 bases; junction bases outside the gene matches: 3. The CDR3 is 14 residues long. From germline, CDR1 is MNHEY and CDR2 SMNVEV (reference sequence). The CDR3 reads CASSHRGPNEKLFF. In DNA, the CDR3 is TGTGCCAGCAGTCACAGGGGGCCCAATGAAAAACTGTTTTTT.

This chain joins TRBV15 and TRBJ2-3, with 7 bases aligning to TRBD1. Germline trimming cut 2 bases from V and 6 bases from J; bases unmatched to any gene: 8. The CDR3 has 15 residues. The germline CDR1 and CDR2 sequences are LNHNV and YYDKDF (reference sequence). CDR3 region: CATSRLRDSLDTQYF. Here the CDR3 DNA reads TGTGCCACCAGCAGACTCCGGGACAGCCTGGATACGCAGTATTTT.

This chain links TRBV3-1 (or the pseudogene TRBV3-2) with TRBJ1-2, with D hard to call. CDR1 is LGHDT and CDR2 is YNNKEL in the germline V gene (reference sequence). V dropped 1 base and J dropped 7 bases, with 13 bases sitting between them. This CDR3 has 14 amino acids. CDR3 bases: TGTGCCAGCAGCCAAGGTCAGGCCTCTATTGGCTACACCTTC. It specifies CASSQGQASIGYTF.

The rearrangement links TRBV10-2 to TRBJ1-3; D gene uncertain. Germline CDR1 and CDR2: WSHSY and SAAADI. The CDR3 consists of 13 residues. Trimming took 4 bases from V and 0 from J, leaving 4 bases between them. The chain's CDR3 is CASSGASGNTIYF. The CDR3 DNA reads TGCGCCAGCAGTGGGGCCTCTGGAAACACCATATATTTT.

This chain links TRBV7-8 with TRBJ1-5; no clear D gene. With 5 bases removed from V and 2 bases from J, the gap between germline ends came to 7 bases. Germline V lookup: CDR1 SGHVS, CDR2 FQNEAQ. There are 13 residues in the CDR3. The CDR3 is CASSPLGNQPQHF. The CDR3 nucleotides are TGTGCCAGCAGCCCCCTCGGCAATCAGCCCCAGCATTTT.

The chain recombines TRBV5-1 with TRBJ1-1; TRBD1 aligns across 11 bases. With V trimmed by 4 bases and J by 5 bases, 10 bases remained unmatched. The CDR3 totals 16 residues. Germline values: CDR1 SGHRS, CDR2 YFSETQ. For the CDR3, the DNA is TGCGCCAGCAGCGGGGGACAGGGGGTTCGAGTTACTGAAGCTTTCTTT. Translating it yields CASSGGQGVRVTEAFF.

The CDR3 loop is CASSLGSGGPHATQYF. In nucleotides, the CDR3 is TGTGCCAGCAGCTTGGGGAGCGGGGGGCCGCATGCTACGCAGTATTTT. The rearrangement uses TRBV5-4 and TRBJ2-3; 9 bases are shared with TRBD2. V dropped 0 bases and J dropped 8; count of bases not matched to a gene: 10. The germline CDR1 and CDR2 sequences are SGHNT and YYREEE (reference sequence). This CDR3 region has 16 residues.

The chain uses TRBV10-3 and TRBJ2-3; TRBD2 aligns across 7 bases. Germline CDR1 reads ENHRY; CDR2 reads SYGVKD. V lost 11 bases to trimming and J lost 5 bases; unmatched junction nucleotides: 16. The CDR3 totals 15 residues. The CDR3 protein is CAARRSRGVEDTQYF. The CDR3 DNA is TGTGCCGCTCGGAGGAGCCGGGGGGTTGAAGATACGCAGTATTTT.

The chain couples TRBV5-1 to TRBJ2-2, with D unresolved. The CDR3 loop spans 18 amino acids. Germline V gives CDR1 SGHRS, CDR2 YFSETQ. Trimming cost V 0 bases and J 0 bases, with 15 bases left between them. The CDR3 is CASSLGGTVTANTGELFF. For the CDR3, the DNA is TGCGCCAGCAGCTTGGGTGGCACCGTTACCGCGAACACCGGGGAGCTGTTTTTT.

V usage is TRBV6-5 and J usage is TRBJ1-2; D uncertain. The CDR3 has 15 residues. With 0 bases removed from V and 4 bases from J, the gap between germline ends came to 12 bases. The germline gives CDR1 MNHEY, CDR2 SVGAGI. The CDR3 protein is CASSYSGPNPYGYTF. DNA of the CDR3: TGTGCCAGCAGTTACTCTGGCCCAAACCCCTATGGCTACACCTTC.

J is TRBJ2-7 and V is TRBV2; 8 positions agree with TRBD1. V dropped 5 bases and J dropped 0; count of bases not matched to a gene: 12. In germline, CDR1 is SNHLY, CDR2 FYNNEI. The CDR3 is made up of 17 amino acids. Written as DNA, the CDR3 is TGTGCCAGCAGTTACCAACCGGGACAGGTAAACTCCTACGAGCAGTACTTC. It codes for CASSYQPGQVNSYEQYF.